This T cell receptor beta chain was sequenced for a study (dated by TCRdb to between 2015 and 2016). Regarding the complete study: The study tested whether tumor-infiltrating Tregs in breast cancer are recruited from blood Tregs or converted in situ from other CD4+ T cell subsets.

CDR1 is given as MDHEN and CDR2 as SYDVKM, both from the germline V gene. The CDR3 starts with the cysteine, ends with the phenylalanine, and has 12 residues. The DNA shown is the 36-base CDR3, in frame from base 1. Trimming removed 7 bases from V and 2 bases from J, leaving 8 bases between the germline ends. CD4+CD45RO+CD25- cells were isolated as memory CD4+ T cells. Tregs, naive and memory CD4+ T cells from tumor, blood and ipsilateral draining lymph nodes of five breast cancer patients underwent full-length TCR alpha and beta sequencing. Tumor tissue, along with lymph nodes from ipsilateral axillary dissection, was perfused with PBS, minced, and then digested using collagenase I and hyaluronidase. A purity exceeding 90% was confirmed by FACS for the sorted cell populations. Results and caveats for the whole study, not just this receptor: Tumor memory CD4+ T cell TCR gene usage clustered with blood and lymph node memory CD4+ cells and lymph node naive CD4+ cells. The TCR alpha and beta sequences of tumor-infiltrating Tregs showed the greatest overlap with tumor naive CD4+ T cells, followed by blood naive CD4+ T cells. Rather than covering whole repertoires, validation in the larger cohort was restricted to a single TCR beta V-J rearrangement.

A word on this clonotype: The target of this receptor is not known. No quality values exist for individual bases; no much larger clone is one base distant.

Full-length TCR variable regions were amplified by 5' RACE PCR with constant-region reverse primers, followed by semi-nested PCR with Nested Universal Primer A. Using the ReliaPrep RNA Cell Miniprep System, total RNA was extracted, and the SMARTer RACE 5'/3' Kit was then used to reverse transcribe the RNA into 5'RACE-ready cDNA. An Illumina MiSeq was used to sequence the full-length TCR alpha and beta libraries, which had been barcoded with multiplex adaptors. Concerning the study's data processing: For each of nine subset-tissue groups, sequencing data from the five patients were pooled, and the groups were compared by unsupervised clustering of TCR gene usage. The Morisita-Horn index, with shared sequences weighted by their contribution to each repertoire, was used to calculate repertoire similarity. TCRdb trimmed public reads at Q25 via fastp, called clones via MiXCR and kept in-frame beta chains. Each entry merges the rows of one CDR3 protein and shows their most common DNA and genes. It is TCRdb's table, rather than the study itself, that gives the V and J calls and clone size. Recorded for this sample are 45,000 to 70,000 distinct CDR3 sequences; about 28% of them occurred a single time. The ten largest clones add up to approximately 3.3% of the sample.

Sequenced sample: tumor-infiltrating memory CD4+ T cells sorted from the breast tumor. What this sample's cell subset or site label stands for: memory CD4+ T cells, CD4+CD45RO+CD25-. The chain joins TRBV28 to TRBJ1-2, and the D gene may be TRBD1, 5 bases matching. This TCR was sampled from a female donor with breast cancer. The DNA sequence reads TGTGCCAGCAACGGGGACAACTATGGCTACACCTTC. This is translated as CASNGDNYGYTF.